Sequencing of this T cell receptor (beta chain) was carried out in a study of CD8 T cells in Susac syndrome. CD8+ and CD4+ blood T cells underwent TCR beta sequencing. TEMRA cells were enriched by FACS, and CD4+ and CD8+ T cells were negatively isolated. Random-hexamer reverse transcription was applied to about 0.45 to 1 ug RNA. One entry per CDR3 protein, called by TCRdb with MiXCR from the immunoSEQ multiplex PCR reads. The sample yields roughly 130,000 distinct CDR3 sequences, about 96% seen once. The CDR3 covers 14 residues. Trimming shortened V by 6 bases and J by 2 bases, and 13 bases separated the two germline ends. Germline CDR1 reads SGHTA; CDR2 reads FQGNSA.

The rearrangement links TRBV7-2 to TRBJ2-5, with a possible D match to TRBD1 (6 bases). The source is a human donor in good health. Sequencing was performed on CD4+ T cells from PBMCs. CDR3 in DNA: TGTGCCAGCAGTTGGGGACACCTACAAGAGACCCAGTACTTC. It specifies CASSWGHLQETQYF.